This T cell receptor beta chain originates from a study of OX40 agonist ivuxolimab in advanced cancers. Study-level background: Patients receiving dose escalation had hepatocellular carcinoma, melanoma, renal cell or head and neck cancer.

Assay: immunoSEQ multiplex PCR; the TCRdb copy retains only in-frame clones and omits some. The repertoire holds 16,000 or so clones, with around 88% as singletons. This clone was observed a single time. Systemic immunosuppression or autoimmune disease history was grounds to exclude patients. Germline assignment: CDR1 MNHNS and CDR2 SASEGT. V was clipped by 8 bases and J by 1 base; unmatched bases: 7. The CDR3 runs to 14 residues. The gene calls are TRBV6-1 and TRBJ2-7; 8 bases fit TRBD1. The sequence was collected from an adult with an advanced solid tumor such as melanoma, head and neck, liver or kidney cancer. The source was CD4+ or CD8+ T cells sorted from blood, collected in a trial of the OX40 agonist ivuxolimab. CDR3 in DNA: TGTGCCAGCCGAAAGGGGACAGGTTCCTACGAGCAGTACTTC. Protein: CASRKGTGSYEQYF.